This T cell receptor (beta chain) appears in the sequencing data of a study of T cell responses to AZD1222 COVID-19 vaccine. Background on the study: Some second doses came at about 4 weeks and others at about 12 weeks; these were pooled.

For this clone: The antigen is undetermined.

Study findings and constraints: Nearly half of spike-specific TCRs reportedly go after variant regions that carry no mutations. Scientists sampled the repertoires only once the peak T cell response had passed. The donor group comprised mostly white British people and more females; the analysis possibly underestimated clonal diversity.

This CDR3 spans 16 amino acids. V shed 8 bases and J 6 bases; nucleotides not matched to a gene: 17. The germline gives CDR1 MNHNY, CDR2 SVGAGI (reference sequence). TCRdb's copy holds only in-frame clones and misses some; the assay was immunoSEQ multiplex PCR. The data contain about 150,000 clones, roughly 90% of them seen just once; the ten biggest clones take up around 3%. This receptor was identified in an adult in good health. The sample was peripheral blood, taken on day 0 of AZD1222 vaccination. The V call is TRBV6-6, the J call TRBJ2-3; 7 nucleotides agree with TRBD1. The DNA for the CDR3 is TGTGCCAGCTCAAAAGGAGACAGGGTGCCAGCTGATACGCAGTATTTT. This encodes CASSKGDRVPADTQYF.